A single sample is the source of the 29 T cell receptor beta chains below, sequenced in a study of shared clonotypes between healthy human individuals. Terminally differentiated effector memory CD45RA+ cells were excluded by CCR7 positive selection of CD45RO-negative cells. Measured with immunoSEQ multiplex PCR; TCRdb has only the in-frame clones, and not every one. The sample includes more than 2 million clones, 93% of them seen just once. Sequenced: naive CD8+ T cells from PBMCs. The receptors were sampled from a man aged 18 to 30 in good health. Some clones in this sample may be carry-over from other donors' samples.

J is TRBJ2-1 and V is TRBV7-9; 12 positions agree with TRBD2. The germline V gene has CDR1 SEHNR and CDR2 FQNEAQ (reference sequence). V lost 5 bases, J lost 0 bases, and 11 bases stayed unmatched. The length of the CDR3 is 19 residues. The CDR3: CASSHTGLAGTVSYNEQFF. CDR3 sequence (DNA): TGTGCCAGCAGCCATACGGGACTAGCGGGCACCGTCTCCTACAATGAGCAGTTCTTC.

The V call is TRBV19, the J call TRBJ2-3; 10 positions agree with TRBD2. The CDR3 has 16 residues. Germline lookup yields CDR1 LNHDA and CDR2 SQIVND (reference sequence). V shed 3 bases and J 0 bases; nucleotides not matched to a gene: 3. Here the CDR3 DNA reads TGTGCCAGTAGTATCTTAGCGGGGGGAAGCACAGATACGCAGTATTTT. Amino acid sequence: CASSILAGGSTDTQYF.

V gene TRBV5-1 combines with J gene TRBJ2-7; either TRBD1 or TRBD2 may supply D (5 bases each). Trimming took 1 base from V and 1 from J, leaving 9 bases between them. Germline CDR1 and CDR2: SGHRS and YFSETQ. This CDR3 has 14 amino acids. CDR3 loop: CASSLRGRSYEQYF. In nucleotides, the CDR3 is TGCGCCAGCAGCTTGCGGGGACGATCCTACGAGCAGTACTTC.

The genes are TRBV18 and TRBJ1-5; TRBD1 is a possible D gene (6 bases). This CDR3 region has 15 residues. Germline V gene data show CDR1 as KGHSH and CDR2 as LQKENI. V lost 6 bases, J lost 5 bases, and 17 bases lay in between. CDR3 protein: CASSPNPRGDQPQHF. The CDR3, as DNA: TGTGCCAGCTCCCCGAACCCTAGGGGGGATCAGCCCCAGCATTTT.

The chain combines TRBV27 with TRBJ2-7; 8 nucleotides align to TRBD2. Germline CDR1 is MNHEY and CDR2 is SMNVEV (reference sequence). V was clipped by 1 base and J by 4 bases; unmatched bases: 6. The CDR3 has 15 residues. CDR3 loop: CASSLYGRALYEQYF. The CDR3 bases are TGTGCCAGCAGTTTATACGGGAGGGCCTTATACGAGCAGTACTTC.

The chain couples TRBV27 to TRBJ2-6, with 14 bases that match TRBD2. This CDR3 is 20 amino acids long. CDR1 is MNHEY and CDR2 is SMNVEV in the germline V gene (reference sequence). Trimming took 4 bases from V and 3 from J; bases not matched to a gene: 11. In DNA form, the CDR3 reads TGTGCCAGCAGTTCCTCATCGGGACTAGCGGGAGTAATTGGGGCCAACGTCCTGACTTTC. This gives the protein CASSSSSGLAGVIGANVLTF.

J is TRBJ2-7 and V is TRBV2, with D tentatively TRBD2 (6 bases). This CDR3 has 14 amino acids. V lost 3 bases, J lost 5 bases, and 14 bases lay in between. Germline CDR1 and CDR2: SNHLY and FYNNEI. CDR3 DNA: TGTGCCAGCAGTGAGAGGCTAGCGCAGGACGAGCAGTACTTC. Its translation is CASSERLAQDEQYF. The whole variable domain, remainder taken from reference TRBV2 and TRBJ2-7, is EPEVTQTPSHQVTQMGQEVILRCVPISNHLYFYWYRQILGQKVEFLVSFYNNEISEKSEIFDDQFSVERPDGSNFTLKIRSTKLEDSAMYFCASSERLAQDEQYFGPGTRLTVT.

The chain uses TRBV28 and TRBJ1-6, with D possibly being TRBD1 (6 bases). Trimming shortened V by 3 bases and J by 10 bases, and 16 bases separated the two germline ends. The CDR3 spans 15 residues. The germline V gene encodes CDR1 MDHEN and CDR2 SYDVKM. CDR3 loop: CASSFRGGFGSPLHF. In DNA, the CDR3 is TGTGCCAGCAGTTTCCGAGGGGGTTTCGGGTCACCCCTCCACTTT.

V gene TRBV28 combines with J gene TRBJ2-3; 10 nucleotides line up with TRBD2. The length of the CDR3 is 16 residues. J gave up 3 bases and V 3 bases, and 6 bases lay outside the gene matches. The germline CDR1 and CDR2 sequences are MDHEN and SYDVKM. The CDR3, as DNA: TGTGCCAGCAGTTTCCCTAGCGGGAGTGGTACAGATACGCAGTATTTT. This sequence encodes CASSFPSGSGTDTQYF.

The rearrangement joins TRBV14 to TRBJ2-3, with D possibly matching TRBD1 (5 bases). This CDR3 has 16 residues. CDR1 and CDR2 (germline): SGHDN, FVKESK. Trimming pared 5 bases from V and 6 bases from J, leaving 21 bases between. CDR3: CASSKYPTLKGDTQYF. In DNA form, the CDR3 reads TGTGCCAGCAGCAAGTACCCGACTCTTAAGGGGGATACGCAGTATTTT.

CDR3 sequence (DNA): TGTGCCAGCAGCCTTGCCAGTCGGCTGGACTATGGCTACACCTTC. Encoded protein: CASSLASRLDYGYTF. This sequence joins TRBV7-9 and TRBJ1-2; no clear D gene. Germline assignment: CDR1 SEHNR and CDR2 FQNEAQ (reference sequence). V gave up 5 bases and J gave up 3 bases, with 16 bases separating them. The CDR3 is 15 residues long.

The rearrangement uses TRBV4-3 and TRBJ2-3, with 10 bases fitting TRBD2. V lost 4 bases to trimming and J lost 2 bases; unmatched junction nucleotides: 6. Germline CDR1 reads LGHNA; CDR2 reads YSLEER. The CDR3 has 16 residues. CDR3 amino acids: CASSPTLAGVTDTQYF. In nucleotides, the CDR3 is TGCGCCAGCAGCCCTACCCTAGCGGGGGTCACAGATACGCAGTATTTT.

This chain links TRBV6-5 with TRBJ2-5; D is unresolved. This CDR3 has 13 amino acids. Trimming cost V 4 bases and J 5 bases, with 11 bases left between them. Germline V gene sequence: CDR1 MNHEY, CDR2 SVGAGI. The CDR3 bases are TGTGCCAGCAGTTTACAGTACTTGGAGACCCAGTACTTC. It yields the protein CASSLQYLETQYF.

The chain recombines TRBV29-1 with TRBJ2-1; no clear D gene. The CDR3 sequence is 15 residues long. Germline V gene sequence: CDR1 SQVTM, CDR2 ANQGSEA. Trimming left V 0 bases short and J 1 base short, with 10 bases between. CDR3 residues: CSVEEGFDSYNEQFF. DNA for the CDR3: TGCAGCGTTGAAGAGGGCTTCGATTCCTACAATGAGCAGTTCTTC.

In DNA, the CDR3 is TGTGCCAGCAGCGGCAGGGGGGGGCTTAGCAATCAGCCCCAGCATTTT. Its translation is CASSGRGGLSNQPQHF. The rearrangement uses TRBV28 and TRBJ1-5; 7 bases line up with TRBD1. V was clipped by 6 bases and J by 0 bases; unmatched bases: 8. This CDR3 contains 16 residues. The germline gives CDR1 MDHEN, CDR2 SYDVKM.

The V call is TRBV27, the J call TRBJ1-5; D unclear. V lost 8 bases, J lost 6 bases, and 17 bases lay in between. This CDR3 contains 14 residues. Germline-derived CDR1 and CDR2 are MNHEY and SMNVEV (reference sequence). CDR3 sequence (DNA): TGTGCCAGCCCTGAGGAGCCTGTTGCTCAGCCCCAGCATTTT. Protein: CASPEEPVAQPQHF.

Comment on this clone: This probably arose from a read error, given a far larger clone one base away. The chain carries TRBV4-2 and TRBJ1-2; D may be TRBD1 (6 bases). CDR1 and CDR2 (germline): LGHNA, YNFKEQ. The V end was cut by 0 bases, the J end by 8 bases, with 16 bases between. The CDR3 is 15 residues long. The CDR3 sequence: CASSQERTGLAGYTF. The CDR3 nucleotides read TGTGCCAGCAGCCAAGAAAGAACAGGGCTCGCGGGCTACACCTTC.

J is TRBJ2-3 and V is TRBV7-2; possibly TRBD1 for D (6 bases). The V end lost 1 base, the J end lost 3 bases, and 14 bases lay between the germline ends. The CDR3 contains 16 residues. The germline gives CDR1 SGHTA, CDR2 FQGNSA. In DNA, the CDR3 is TGTGCCAGCAGCTTAGGTGTCAGGGGTTTGACAGATACGCAGTATTTT. Amino acids: CASSLGVRGLTDTQYF.

The CDR3 sequence: CAISDPKVFWGGVNYNEQFF. CDR3 in DNA: TGTGCCATCAGTGATCCGAAGGTGTTTTGGGGCGGGGTGAACTACAATGAGCAGTTCTTC. This rearrangement joins TRBV10-3 to TRBJ2-1; maybe TRBD2 (6 bases). Trimming took 3 bases from V and 3 from J, leaving 27 bases between them. Per the germline V gene, CDR1 is ENHRY and CDR2 is SYGVKD. This CDR3 region has 20 residues.

The chain is built from TRBV25-1 and TRBJ1-5, with TRBD1 identical over 7 bases. V lost 2 bases, J lost 4 bases, and 5 bases stayed unmatched. CDR1 MGHDK and CDR2 SYGVNS come from the germline V gene. There are 15 residues in the CDR3. CDR3 sequence (DNA): TGTGCCAGCAGTGAAGGCGGGACAGCTAATCAGCCCCAGCATTTT. Its protein product is CASSEGGTANQPQHF. The variable domain in full, with the rest retrieved from reference TRBV25-1 and TRBJ1-5, is EADIYQTPRYLVIGTGKKITLECSQTMGHDKMYWYQQDPGMELHLIHYSYGVNSTEKGDLSSESTVSRIRTEHFPLTLESARPSHTSQYLCASSEGGTANQPQHFGDGTRLSIL.

CDR3 in DNA: TGTGCCAGCAGTTTATTGGGGGAGAATGGCTACACCTTC. Protein product: CASSLLGENGYTF. J is TRBJ1-2 and V is TRBV27; maybe TRBD1 (5 bases). CDR1 is MNHEY and CDR2 is SMNVEV in the germline V gene (reference sequence). Trimming left V 1 base short and J 6 bases short, with 9 bases between. This CDR3 is 13 amino acids long.

The J gene is TRBJ1-2, the V gene TRBV28; D call uncertain. Germline V gene lookup returns CDR1 MDHEN and CDR2 SYDVKM. Trimming left V 8 bases short and J 0 bases short, with 16 bases between. The CDR3 is 15 amino acids. The DNA of the CDR3 is TGTGCCAGCGATGACCCCCAGTTAGCTAACTATGGCTACACCTTC. Its protein product is CASDDPQLANYGYTF.

This clone occurred once. This chain uses TRBV4-1 with TRBJ2-1; D unresolved. The length of the CDR3 is 15 residues. The V end was cut by 4 bases, the J end by 2 bases, with 12 bases between. Germline assignment: CDR1 MGHRA and CDR2 YSYEKL. CDR3 nucleotide sequence: TGCGCCAGCAGCCTCGTCGGCGACGCCTACAATGAGCAGTTCTTC. Translating it yields CASSLVGDAYNEQFF.

This clone has just one count. The genes are TRBV11-2 and TRBJ1-1, with a weak D call TRBD1 (5 bases). CDR1 is SGHAT and CDR2 is FQNNGV in the germline V gene. Between the trimmed V and J ends, which lost 1 base and 4 bases, there was a span of 19 bases. The CDR3 totals 17 residues. The CDR3 region is CASSLARARGLVTEAFF. For the CDR3, the DNA is TGTGCCAGCAGCTTAGCGAGGGCGCGGGGGTTAGTCACTGAAGCTTTCTTT.

The chain couples TRBV27 to TRBJ2-3; 11 bases agree with TRBD2. J gave up 5 bases and V 4 bases, and 8 bases lay outside the gene matches. Germline lookup yields CDR1 MNHEY and CDR2 SMNVEV (reference sequence). The CDR3 is made up of 16 amino acids. CDR3 sequence: CASSSLAGGAGDTQYF. The CDR3 DNA is TGTGCCAGCAGTTCTCTAGCGGGAGGTGCGGGAGATACGCAGTATTTT.

There are a few counts of this clone. The genes are TRBV19 and TRBJ1-1; a weak D match, TRBD1 (6 bases). The CDR3 runs to 12 residues. The germline gives CDR1 LNHDA, CDR2 SQIVND (reference sequence). Trimming removed 5 bases from V and 7 bases from J, with 11 bases in between. CDR3 sequence (DNA): TGTGCCAGTAGTCGGGGACACCTTGAAGCTTTCTTT. Translating gives CASSRGHLEAFF.

The V call is TRBV6-1, the J call TRBJ2-7, with D maybe TRBD1 (5 bases). Trimming removed 2 bases at V and 4 bases at J, with 21 bases between. Germline CDR1 is MNHNS and CDR2 is SASEGT. CDR3 length: 17 residues. CDR3 region: CASSEWGRGSAKYEQYF. In DNA, the CDR3 is TGTGCCAGCAGTGAATGGGGAAGGGGCAGCGCCAAATACGAGCAGTACTTC.

V and J are TRBV18 and TRBJ2-1; 7 positions agree with TRBD1. The germline gives CDR1 KGHSH, CDR2 LQKENI. The ends lost 1 base at V and 8 bases at J; junction bases unmatched: 11. The CDR3 extends over 16 amino acids. CDR3 region: CASSPRDRALVDEQFF. CDR3 sequence (DNA): TGTGCCAGCTCACCACGTGACAGGGCGTTAGTAGATGAGCAGTTCTTC. Using reference TRBV18 and TRBJ2-1 for the parts outside the CDR3, the full variable domain is NAGVMQNPRHLVRRRGQEARLRCSPMKGHSHVYWYRQLPEEGLKFMVYLQKENIIDESGMPKERFSAEFPKEGPSILRIQQVVRGDSAAYFCASSPRDRALVDEQFFGPGTRLTVL.

The chain recombines TRBV28 with TRBJ2-3; D possibly uses TRBD1 or TRBD2 (5 bases each). This CDR3 region has 13 residues. Germline V gives CDR1 MDHEN, CDR2 SYDVKM. The V gene lost 4 bases and the J gene lost 4 bases, with 9 bases spanning the gap. CDR3 sequence (DNA): TGTGCCAGCAGTTCTGGGACGGCAGATACGCAGTATTTT. Amino acid sequence: CASSSGTADTQYF.